A selection of T cell receptor beta chains follows, all from one sample in a study of graft-versus-host responses after intestinal transplantation. Their antigen targets remain unknown. Clones were sequenced by immunoSEQ multiplex PCR, and TCRdb holds only the in-frame ones, with some missing. The repertoire has 90,000 to 130,000 clones, roughly 95% of them found once; the top ten carry about 0.54%. This specimen consisted of unstimulated CD8+ T cells sorted from spleen or lymph node cells, obtained before intestinal transplant. All receptors come from a human donor who received an intestinal transplant. Each CDR3 is given with its conserved first and last residue. A D gene is named only where the DNA matches it firmly. Rows may omit the clone size; those that give it use once, few, many or a size class.

cdr3_length	v_call	d_call	j_call	clone_size	cdr3_nt	cdr3_aa
14	TRBV19	.	TRBJ2-4	.	TGTGCCAGTAGTATGTCGCTAGGGGCAGGAGGATTGAACTTC	CASSMSLGAGGLNF
14	TRBV9	.	TRBJ2-3	.	TGTGCCAGCAGCGTGTGGCAGGGCCCAGATACGCAGTATTTT	CASSVWQGPDTQYF
13	TRBV5-6	.	TRBJ1-1	.	TGTGCCAGCAGCCTGGTATTGAACACTGAAGCTTTCTTT	CASSLVLNTEAFF
23	TRBV19	TRBD2	TRBJ2-7	.	TGTGCCAGTAGTATAGGAGTGATTTCCACCGGGACTAGCGGGAGAGTTGATCCCTACGAGCAGTACTTC	CASSIGVISTGTSGRVDPYEQYF
15	TRBV4-1	TRBD1	TRBJ1-2	.	TGCGCCAGCAGCCAAGTGGGACAGGGACCTGCTGGCTACACCTTC	CASSQVGQGPAGYTF
11	TRBV2	.	TRBJ2-3	once	TGTGCCAGCATCTCCACAGATACGCAGTATTTT	CASISTDTQYF
14	TRBV27	TRBD1	TRBJ1-5	.	TGTGCCAGCAGTTCACAGGGGGGAAGCCAGCCCCAGCATTTT	CASSSQGGSQPQHF
10	TRBV4-2	.	TRBJ1-1	.	TGTGCCAGCAGCGGGCCAGGGGAGGTCTTT	CASSGPGEVF
14	TRBV5-5	.	TRBJ2-7	.	TGTGCCAGCAGCTTGGATCCAGGGAACTACGAGCAGTACTTC	CASSLDPGNYEQYF
12	TRBV11-2	.	TRBJ2-1	.	TGTGCCAGCAGCTTAGGCTTTTACGAGCAGTTCTTC	CASSLGFYEQFF
17	TRBV5-1	.	TRBJ2-1	.	TGCGCCAGCAGCTTGGCCAATGGGACCAGGGGAGGGACAGAGCAGTTCTTC	CASSLANGTRGGTEQFF
19	TRBV30	.	TRBJ2-7	.	TGTGCCTGGAGTGTACGTGTCACCGGGGGGCAGGTGACAGCCTACGAGCAGTACTTC	CAWSVRVTGGQVTAYEQYF
16	TRBV6-1	TRBD2	TRBJ2-2	once	TGTGCCAGCAGTGAATTTGTGGCGGGAGGGCCCGGGGAGCTGTTTTTT	CASSEFVAGGPGELFF
16	TRBV9	TRBD2	TRBJ2-3	once	TGTGCCAGCAGCGTGGACCTTAGCGGGGGCGGGGATACGCAGTATTTT	CASSVDLSGGGDTQYF
15	TRBV6-5	.	TRBJ2-5	.	TGTGCCAGCAGAAGGGACGATTCCTTTCAAGAGACCCGGTACTTC	CASRRDDSFQETRYF
15	TRBV5-6	.	TRBJ1-2	.	TGTGCCAGCAGCCCCGAGGCAGGGGACGCCTATGGCTACACCTTC	CASSPEAGDAYGYTF
16	TRBV5-1	TRBD1	TRBJ1-1	.	TGCGCCAGCAGCTATGGTACCTCAGGGGGCGGCACTGAAGCTTTCTTT	CASSYGTSGGGTEAFF
13	TRBV5-1	.	TRBJ1-2	.	TGCGCCAGCAGCTTCCTTACCGAGAATGGCTACACCTTC	CASSFLTENGYTF
13	TRBV28	.	TRBJ1-1	.	TGTGCCAGCAGTCCGCCTTTGGAAACTGAAGCTTTCTTT	CASSPPLETEAFF
15	TRBV13	.	TRBJ1-1	.	TGTGCCAGCAGCCCCGCATGGGGGGGGCACACTGAAGCTTTCTTT	CASSPAWGGHTEAFF
13	TRBV30	.	TRBJ2-7	few	TGTGCCTGGTCCAAGGGACACCTCTACGAGCAGTACTTC	CAWSKGHLYEQYF
15	TRBV7-7	TRBD2	TRBJ2-5	.	TGTGCTAGCAGCTTAAGCGGGAGTCAGGGGGAGACCCAGTACTTC	CASSLSGSQGETQYF
17	TRBV9	TRBD2	TRBJ2-1	.	TGTGCCAGCAGCGCCTATAGCGGGAGGGCCTCCTACAATGAGCAGTTCTTC	CASSAYSGRASYNEQFF
13	TRBV19	.	TRBJ1-5	.	TGTGCCAGTACCGACAGTAGCAATCAGCCCCAGCATTTT	CASTDSSNQPQHF
12	TRBV11-2	.	TRBJ2-7	.	TGTGCCAGCAGCCCAGCCGACGGGGAGCAGTACTTC	CASSPADGEQYF
17	TRBV27	.	TRBJ1-5	.	TGTGCCAGCAGTCCATTAGAGGCAGGGGTTAGCAATCAGCCCCAGCATTTT	CASSPLEAGVSNQPQHF
14	TRBV7-9	TRBD2	TRBJ2-5	.	TGTGCCAGCAGCTTAGAGGGGAGGGTAGAGACCCAGTACTTC	CASSLEGRVETQYF
10	TRBV12-5	.	TRBJ2-4	.	TGTGCTAGTGGGCCCTCGGTGCCCCACTTC	CASGPSVPHF
15	TRBV28	TRBD2	TRBJ2-5	.	TGTGCCAGCAGTTTACATAGCGGGAGTCTCGAGACCCAGTACTTC	CASSLHSGSLETQYF
14	TRBV29-1	.	TRBJ2-4	.	TGCAGCGTTGAAGGAACAGGGACCCTAGCCGTTCAGTACTTC	CSVEGTGTLAVQYF
13	TRBV14	.	TRBJ1-1	once	TGTGCCAGCAGCCAAGATTTTGGCGGTGAAGCTTTCTTT	CASSQDFGGEAFF
14	TRBV9	.	TRBJ2-7	.	TGTGCCAGCAGCGTAGCTACGGGAGACTACGAGCAGTACTTC	CASSVATGDYEQYF
15	TRBV30	.	TRBJ1-4	.	TGTGCCTGGAGCGCCTCCGGGACCGCCCTCGGGAAACTGTTTTTT	CAWSASGTALGKLFF
13	TRBV9	.	TRBJ2-3	.	TGTGCCAGCAGCGTAGGGGTGGGAGATACGCAGTATTTT	CASSVGVGDTQYF
14	TRBV6-1	TRBD2	TRBJ2-7	.	TGTGCCAGCAGTGAGGGAGGGTCTTCCTACGAGCAGTACTTC	CASSEGGSSYEQYF
13	TRBV19	.	TRBJ2-7	.	TGTGCCAGTAGTATAGGTTCGGGCTACGAGCAGTACTTC	CASSIGSGYEQYF
12	TRBV2	.	TRBJ1-1	once	TGTGCCAGCGGGGTTTTGAACACTGAAGCTTTCTTT	CASGVLNTEAFF
15	TRBV7-8	TRBD1	TRBJ2-7	.	TGTGCCAGCAGCTACACCGGGACAGGGGCGCTCGAGCAGTACTTC	CASSYTGTGALEQYF
14	TRBV10-2	TRBD1	TRBJ2-7	.	TGCGCCAGCAGCCAATTGGGACAGGGCTACGAGCAGTACTTC	CASSQLGQGYEQYF
14	TRBV11-2	TRBD1	TRBJ2-3	.	TGTGCCAGCAGCCCGGGACAGTGGGGGGATACGCAGTATTTT	CASSPGQWGDTQYF